This T cell receptor (beta chain) is drawn from a study of cytotoxic CD8 clonotypes in ibrutinib-treated CLL (dated by TCRdb to 2020 to 2023). Background for the entire study: The cohort was composed of about 10 relapsed/refractory and roughly 14 treatment-naive patients; IGHV unmutated status was identified in 17 patients. All remission and progressive disease samples were collected while patients were still receiving ibrutinib. Longitudinal samples were obtainable from about 30% of the 86 participants in the trial. Partial responses were observed in about 25 patients and complete responses in 2; after a median follow-up of 68 months, remission was maintained in roughly 14 patients and progression was observed in approximately 12. Response samples were obtained after a median of roughly eleven months of treatment, with a range of about 6 to 36 months. Cryopreserved peripheral blood mononuclear cells were collected before treatment, at response, and at either disease progression or sustained remission. An average of around 260,000 productive templates and tens of thousands of productive rearrangements was obtained per sample. Paper-wide results and their limitations: Public clonotypes were rare and either shrank or stayed stable during treatment, and the rise in clonality at ibrutinib response reflected expansion of private clonotypes. Clonality rose at ibrutinib response, remained stable during sustained remission, and dropped back toward baseline at progression. Lymph node repertoires were not examined, and the timing of sampling was not matched between patients in sustained remission and those whose disease progressed. Baseline clonality was found to be higher than that of age-matched healthy donors and was strongly correlated with circulating CD8+ T-cell counts.

The CDR3 has 15 amino acids, counting the end cysteine and phenylalanine. This entry keeps only the CDR3 DNA: 45 bases, framed from base 1. V lost 4 bases and J lost 2 bases, and the count of bases not matched to a germline gene is 9. Based on the germline V gene, the CDR1 and CDR2 sequences are SGHRS and YFSETQ. Taken with the paper, the label for time point translates to: about a year on ibrutinib. For TCR beta library preparation, 2 to 2.5 micrograms of genomic DNA were isolated from cryopreserved PBMCs. High-throughput TCR beta sequencing was performed on longitudinal blood samples from CLL patients receiving ibrutinib monotherapy. The patients took part in an open-label, single-center phase 2 trial of ibrutinib monotherapy. A MiSeq instrument was used for deep resolution sequencing, which targeted depths ranging from 1 in 1 million up to 1 in 200,000 T cells, with coverage averaging 10x for each clonotype. The immunoSEQ hsTCRB Kit was used to generate TCR beta libraries. Turning to the authors' computational methods: Data were analyzed with ImmunoSEQ Data Assistant and ImmunoSEQ Analyzer, with V, D and J genes assigned per IMGT definitions. Clonality, with values ranging from 0 to 1, was calculated as one minus the normalized Shannon entropy of productive rearrangement frequencies. Public clonotype analysis was restricted to overrepresented clonotypes comprising at least 0.05% of each patient's repertoire. Approximately 12 age-matched healthy donor repertoires from immuneACCESS were used as controls for clonality. TCRdb carries this immuneACCESS record with in-frame sequences only. Its versions omit some clonotypes, under half of them owing to an unresolved V gene in the studies checked, with the rest unexplained. The V and J calls and clone size are taken from that table; D and trimming were inferred from the DNA. For this sample there are over 75,000 clones; approximately 80% appear just once. 25% to 40% of the sample belongs to the ten largest clones.

As concerns this clone: Its antigen is still unknown. No base-level quality is on record; no much larger clone is a single base apart.

Sample: PBMCs, taken after 12 months of ibrutinib treatment. The chain is encoded by TRBV5-1 joined to TRBJ2-7; the central 7 bases match TRBD1. The TCR was taken from a human donor with chronic lymphocytic leukemia. Here the CDR3 is given as CASSINAGTAYEQYF. The DNA sequence follows: TGCGCCAGCAGCATTAACGCCGGGACAGCCTACGAGCAGTACTTC.